This TCR beta chain derives from a study of control samples from healthy donors and cancer patients. This CDR3 spans 13 amino acids. V lost 2 bases and J lost 6, with 5 bases in between. Germline V gives CDR1 KGHSH, CDR2 LQKENI. Libraries were prepared by immunoSEQ multiplex PCR; TCRdb keeps only in-frame clonotypes and omits some of them. The data show more than 150,000 clones, with over 90% seen just once and approximately 2.5% held by the top ten. The genes are TRBV18 and TRBJ1-6; D uncertain. The sample was blood. The TCR comes from a man aged 45-65 years in good health. CDR3: CASSPGSNSPLHF. CDR3 bases: TGTGCCAGCTCACCAGGAAGTAATTCACCCCTCCACTTT.